The sequence of this TCR beta chain was determined in a study of stem cell transplantation in POMP-related autoinflammatory disease. Study-level results: In patients with PRAID, every analyzed T-cell subset tended to show lower diversity and higher clonality.

Using immunoSEQ multiplex PCR, the repertoire was profiled, and TCRdb retains in-frame clones only, with some absent. The sample has about 26,000 clones, 82% seen once. CDR3 length equals 12 residues. In germline, CDR1 is LNHDA, CDR2 SQIVND (reference sequence). The ends were cut back, 5 bases at V and 8 bases at J, with 12 bases in the middle. Turning to this clone: Its antigen remains unknown.

V is TRBV19 and J is TRBJ1-2; no clear D. Sample: CD4+ T cells from PBMCs, taken before stem cell transplantation. The sequence came from a human donor with POMP-related autoinflammation and immune dysregulation (PRAID). The CDR3 DNA sequence: TGTGCCAGTAGTTTGCCCATCATAGGCTACACCTTC. This codes for CASSLPIIGYTF. Supplemented by reference TRBV19 and TRBJ1-2, the full variable domain reads DGGITQSPKYLFRKEGQNVTLSCEQNLNHDAMYWYRQDPGQGLRLIYYSQIVNDFQKGDIAEGYSVSREKKESFPLTVTSAQKNPTAFYLCASSLPIIGYTFGSGTRLTVV.